The clone carrying this T cell receptor (beta chain) came up a few times. The antigen is undetermined. This CDR3 is 15 amino acids long. CDR1 and CDR2 from the germline V gene are SGHVS and FQNEAQ. The V and J ends lost 5 bases and 6 bases respectively, with 17 bases between them. This entry is derived from a study of shared clonotypes between healthy human individuals. Study-level background: There were three CD4 naive, three CD4 memory, two CD8 naive and one CD8 memory plates per donor.

Overall study findings and caveats: The naive CD4 repertoires of several donors were compared, and about 5% of clonotypes were shared. Relative to clonotypes present in all four donors, those not shared had lower generation probabilities.

Clones were read by immunoSEQ multiplex PCR, and TCRdb kept only the in-frame ones, dropping some. The sample consists of over 950,000 clones, approximately 80% of them appearing once. The CD4+ fraction was divided into a CD45RA+ naive subset and a CD45RA-negative memory subset. V is TRBV7-8 and J is TRBJ1-5; a weak D match, TRBD1 (5 bases). The sample consisted of memory CD4+ T cells from PBMCs. Subset given: CD45RA-negative fraction. This sequence was found in a man aged 18 to 30 in good health. Some clones in this sample may be carry-over from other donors' samples. For the CDR3, the DNA is TGTGCCAGCAGCGAGGGGCCTTCTAAGGGTCAGCCCCAGCATTTT. Its translation is CASSEGPSKGQPQHF.